The 18 T cell receptor beta chains below were found in one sample sequenced in a study of shared clonotypes between healthy human individuals. This table comes from immunoSEQ multiplex PCR, and its TCRdb copy is limited to in-frame clones, with some not included. The table has approximately 1,500,000 clones, roughly 96% seen once. The specimen was naive CD4+ T cells sorted from blood. Sample subset: CD45RA+ positively selected. The receptor source for this set is a man aged 25-45 years in good health.

The chain recombines TRBV7-6 with TRBJ2-1; D is ambiguous. The V gene's germline CDR1 is SGHVS and CDR2 FNYEAQ. The CDR3 spans 15 residues. The germline V and J ends were trimmed by 5 bases and 0 bases, with 11 bases remaining between them. This CDR3 reads CASSVPRSSYNEQFF. CDR3 DNA: TGTGCCAGCAGCGTCCCGCGGAGCTCCTACAATGAGCAGTTCTTC.

The chain recombines TRBV30 with TRBJ1-2; D is possibly TRBD1 (6 bases). Germline V CDR1 and CDR2: GTSNPN, SVGIG (reference sequence). The CDR3 extends over 13 amino acids. V was clipped by 3 bases and J by 4 bases, with 12 bases between them. The CDR3 loop is CAWSPGTLYGYTF. As DNA, the CDR3 is TGTGCCTGGAGCCCCGGGACACTCTATGGCTACACCTTC.

V is TRBV5-6 and J is TRBJ1-2, with 9 nucleotides matching TRBD1. With 4 bases clipped from V and 0 bases from J, the junction kept 7 bases outside the gene matches. Per the germline V gene, CDR1 is SGHDT and CDR2 is YYEEEE. The CDR3 length is 16 residues. The CDR3 bases are TGTGCCAGCAGCCCGCCGGGACAGGGATCTAACTATGGCTACACCTTC. Amino acids: CASSPPGQGSNYGYTF.

This chain connects TRBV9 to TRBJ1-1; no clear D gene. Germline V lookup: CDR1 SGDLS, CDR2 YYNGEE. The ends were cut back, 0 bases at V and 5 bases at J, with 8 bases in the middle. This CDR3 has 13 amino acids. The CDR3 spells CASSVGRVTEAFF. The CDR3 region has the DNA TGTGCCAGCAGCGTAGGTCGAGTGACTGAAGCTTTCTTT.

The chain recombines TRBV19 with TRBJ1-1; 9 bases are a match to TRBD1. Losses at the gene ends were 6 bases for V and 10 bases for J; bases not matched to a gene: 6. Germline values: CDR1 LNHDA, CDR2 SQIVND (reference sequence). The CDR3 length is 12 residues. The CDR3 DNA sequence: TGTGCCAGTAGACAGGGGGCTCTGGGAGCTTTCTTT. Protein sequence: CASRQGALGAFF. Looking up the rest from reference TRBV19 and TRBJ1-1 gives the full variable domain: DGGITQSPKYLFRKEGQNVTLSCEQNLNHDAMYWYRQDPGQGLRLIYYSQIVNDFQKGDIAEGYSVSREKKESFPLTVTSAQKNPTAFYLCASRQGALGAFFGQGTRLTVV.

CDR3 DNA sequence: TGTGCCAGCAGTTCTACCTCTTTGACAGATACGCAGTATTTT. Its translation is CASSSTSLTDTQYF. J is TRBJ2-3 and V is TRBV28; D gene unclear. This CDR3 comprises 14 residues. Germline-derived CDR1 and CDR2 are MDHEN and SYDVKM. Between the trimmed V and J ends, which lost 4 bases and 3 bases, there was a span of 11 bases.

The rearrangement links TRBV5-1 to TRBJ2-5; D is possibly TRBD2 (5 bases). Germline V gene data show CDR1 as SGHRS and CDR2 as YFSETQ. The CDR3 contains 14 residues. The V and J ends lost 2 bases and 5 bases respectively, with 13 bases between them. CDR3 in amino acids: CASSLLDGEETQYF. The CDR3 DNA is TGCGCCAGCAGCTTATTGGACGGGGAGGAGACCCAGTACTTC. Combining the CDR3 with reference TRBV5-1 and TRBJ2-5 gives the whole variable domain KAGVTQTPRYLIKTRGQQVTLSCSPISGHRSVSWYQQTPGQGLQFLFEYFSETQRNKGNFPGRFSGRQFSNSRSEMNVSTLELGDSALYLCASSLLDGEETQYFGPGTRLLVL.

V and J are TRBV28 and TRBJ1-5; a possible D gene is TRBD1 (6 bases). Germline V gene sequence: CDR1 MDHEN, CDR2 SYDVKM. Trimming left V 3 bases short and J 8 bases short, with 17 bases between. The CDR3 extends over 15 amino acids. The CDR3 DNA reads TGTGCCAGCAGTTTTCGTCCCAGGGGCAGGGAGCCCCAGCATTTT. Translating gives CASSFRPRGREPQHF.

The CDR3 DNA follows: TGTGCCAGCTCCGCCCAACCCTTATACGAGCAGTACTTC. This encodes CASSAQPLYEQYF. The chain links TRBV18 to TRBJ2-7; D unclear. The V gene lost 6 bases and the J gene lost 4 bases, with 13 bases spanning the gap. The CDR3 is made up of 13 amino acids. Germline V gene sequence: CDR1 KGHSH, CDR2 LQKENI.

V and J are TRBV7-9 and TRBJ2-1; D may be TRBD1 (5 bases). Trimming cost V 5 bases and J 5 bases, with 16 bases left between them. CDR1 is SEHNR, CDR2 FQNEAQ, per germline (reference sequence). The length of the CDR3 is 15 residues. The CDR3 sequence is CASSLGAGTDNEQFF. DNA for the CDR3: TGTGCCAGCAGCCTAGGGGCAGGAACCGACAATGAGCAGTTCTTC.

V gene TRBV10-1 combines with J gene TRBJ2-7, with D perhaps TRBD1 or TRBD2 (6 bases each). The ends were cut back, 6 bases at V and 6 bases at J, with 15 bases in the middle. In germline, CDR1 is WNHNN, CDR2 SYGVQD (reference sequence). The CDR3 is 13 amino acids. The CDR3: CASSRTEGGEQYF. The CDR3 DNA reads as TGCGCCAGCAGCAGGACAGAGGGAGGCGAGCAGTACTTC.

The chain's CDR3 is CASSTGQGMEETQYF. CDR3 in DNA: TGTGCCAGCAGCACCGGACAGGGAATGGAAGAGACCCAGTACTTC. V is TRBV7-8 and J is TRBJ2-5; 8 bases map to TRBD1. The CDR3 is made up of 15 amino acids. The V segment lost 5 bases and the J segment 3 bases; nucleotides outside the gene matches: 8. CDR1 is SGHVS, CDR2 FQNEAQ, per germline.

The CDR3 DNA reads as TGTGCCATCACCACAGGACTTAATGAAAAACTGTTTTTT. The encoded protein is CAITTGLNEKLFF. J is TRBJ1-4 and V is TRBV10-3; the D gene is possibly TRBD1 (5 bases). The germline gives CDR1 ENHRY, CDR2 SYGVKD. The CDR3 consists of 13 residues. Trimming cost V 7 bases and J 4 bases, with 10 bases left between them.

The chain links TRBV7-2 to TRBJ2-1; TRBD2 agrees at 12 bases. This CDR3 spans 17 amino acids. The V gene end was trimmed by 4 bases and the J gene end by 2 bases; junction bases not matched to a gene: 6. CDR1 SGHTA and CDR2 FQGNSA come from the germline V gene. The DNA for the CDR3 is TGTGCCAGCAGCTACATAAGGACTAGCGGGACCTACAATGAGCAGTTCTTC. Protein product: CASSYIRTSGTYNEQFF.

The rearrangement uses TRBV28 and TRBJ2-1; 9 nucleotides agree with TRBD2. The germline CDR1 and CDR2 sequences are MDHEN and SYDVKM. The CDR3 runs 16 residues. V lost 3 bases to trimming and J lost 1 base; unmatched junction nucleotides: 4. CDR3: CASSFILAGSYNEQFF. In nucleotides, the CDR3 is TGTGCCAGCAGTTTTATACTAGCGGGTTCCTACAATGAGCAGTTCTTC.

The chain uses TRBV6-1 and TRBJ1-3, with no clear D. Germline CDR1 MNHNS, CDR2 SASEGT. V shed 0 bases and J shed 5 bases, with 8 bases lying between them. The CDR3 contains 14 residues. CDR3 DNA sequence: TGTGCCAGCAGTGAAGCGGATACAAGAAACACCATATATTTT. Translated: CASSEADTRNTIYF.

V and J are TRBV4-1 and TRBJ2-7, with a possible D match to TRBD2 (6 bases). The germline gives CDR1 MGHRA, CDR2 YSYEKL. V lost 3 bases and J 4 bases, leaving 16 bases between the germline ends. The CDR3 runs to 15 residues. CDR3 sequence (DNA): TGCGCCAGCAGCCACCCCCCGTCGGGGGTGTACGAGCAGTACTTC. Translated, it gives CASSHPPSGVYEQYF.

The CDR3 nucleotides are TGCGCCAGCAGCCAACTTCGCTACGAGCAGTACTTC. This codes for CASSQLRYEQYF. This chain links TRBV5-1 with TRBJ2-7, with D unresolved. V dropped 4 bases and J dropped 3 bases, with 8 bases sitting between them. The CDR3 covers 12 residues. Germline V gives CDR1 SGHRS, CDR2 YFSETQ.